This TCR beta chain was found in a study of blood T cell repertoires in COVID-19. Study at large: Specimens from acute and convalescent COVID-19 originated in the United States, Italy and Spain.

Sequencing was performed with immunoSEQ multiplex PCR; in TCRdb, only in-frame clones are kept and a portion is missing. The sample lists about 250,000 clones, approximately 86% occurring once. Sequences were obtained from peripheral blood. This sequence was found in an older woman who had recovered from COVID-19.

CDR3 bases: TGTGCCAGCAGCTTCGGGGGTGGGAATTCACCCCTCCACTTT. It yields the protein CASSFGGGNSPLHF. This rearrangement joins TRBV7-3 to TRBJ1-6; D possibly corresponds to TRBD1 (5 bases). The V and J ends lost 3 bases and 7 bases respectively, with 10 bases between them. The CDR3 extends over 14 amino acids. Looked up from germline, CDR1 is SGHTA and CDR2 is FQGTGA.